There are a few counts of the clone carrying this TCR beta chain. Naive CD8 populations comprised CD45RO-negative cells positively selected for CCR7, excluding terminally differentiated effector memory CD45RA+ cells. This sample is part of a study of shared clonotypes between healthy human individuals. Germline loops: CDR1 LNHDA, CDR2 SQIVND (reference sequence). CDR3 length: 15 residues. Trimming pared 4 bases from V and 8 bases from J, leaving 20 bases between. Only in-frame clones appear in the TCRdb table, and some are missing; sequencing was by immunoSEQ multiplex PCR. Among some 2 million clones listed, about 95% were seen once.

This sequence originates from a young man in good health. V is TRBV19 and J is TRBJ1-2; maybe TRBD1 (5 bases). Sequencing input: naive CD8+ T cells sorted from blood. The CDR3 coding sequence is TGTGCCAGTAGTACTTCTTGGGGCGCGGATTACGGCTACACCTTC. Protein: CASSTSWGADYGYTF.